The rows below give T cell receptor beta chains drawn from one sample of a study of shared clonotypes between healthy human individuals. Here immunoSEQ multiplex PCR was the method, and the copy in TCRdb shows in-frame clones only, minus some. The sample carries some 2,000,000 clones, 90% to 97% recorded once. The material sequenced was naive CD4+ T cells sorted from blood. These TCRs come from a man between 18 and 35 years old in good health. Both conserved end residues are part of each CDR3. The order of the fields is J gene, D gene, V gene, clone size, CDR3 DNA, CDR3 protein. A D gene is named only where the DNA matches it firmly. Size tells how often a clone was seen (once, few, many) or the class of an expanded clone, and some rows leave it out.

>TRBJ1-4|NA|TRBV5-1|once
TGCGCCAGCAGCCCTAACCAGGGGACTAATGAAAAACTGTTTTTT
CASSPNQGTNEKLFF
>TRBJ2-7|TRBD2|TRBV7-9|NA
TGTGCCAGCAGCTCCGGGACTAGCGGGAGGGTGAGCTCCTACGAGCAGTACTTC
CASSSGTSGRVSSYEQYF
>TRBJ1-5|NA|TRBV7-2|NA
TGTGCCAGCAACACCCCCCTGGGCGGGTATAGCAATCAGCCCCAGCATTTT
CASNTPLGGYSNQPQHF
>TRBJ2-7|TRBD2|TRBV6-5|NA
TGTGCCAGCACCGGGACTAGTTTCTACGAGCAGTACTTC
CASTGTSFYEQYF
>TRBJ1-1|TRBD1|TRBV6-5|once
TGTGCCAGCAGTCCTCACAGGGGAACGAGTACTGAAGCTTTCTTT
CASSPHRGTSTEAFF
>TRBJ1-4|NA|TRBV18|NA
TGTGCCAGCTCACCTACGGCAACTAATGAAAAACTGTTTTTT
CASSPTATNEKLFF
>TRBJ2-7|NA|TRBV19|few
TGTGCCAGTAGTACTCTGCCAGTCTACGAGCAGTACTTC
CASSTLPVYEQYF
>TRBJ1-1|NA|TRBV27|NA
TGTGCCTCCTGGGTCAGGACGAACACTGAAGCTTTCTTT
CASWVRTNTEAFF
>TRBJ2-7|NA|TRBV5-1|once
TGCGCCAGCAGCTTGGGTGGCAGGAGCTCCTACGAGCAGTACTTC
CASSLGGRSSYEQYF
>TRBJ2-7|TRBD2|TRBV30|NA
TGTGCCTGGAGTGTACAGCACCTAGCGGGAGTAGGCGAGCAGTACTTC
CAWSVQHLAGVGEQYF
>TRBJ1-1|TRBD1|TRBV18|once
TGTGCCAGCTCACCTAGAGCCTCCGGGACAGGGAACACTGAAGCTTTCTTT
CASSPRASGTGNTEAFF
>TRBJ2-5|NA|TRBV5-1|NA
TGCGCCAGCAGCTTGTGGGGACCCAAGGAGACCCAGTACTTC
CASSLWGPKETQYF
>TRBJ2-7|TRBD1|TRBV10-3|few
TGTGCCATCAGTGAGCCCCGGACAGGGTTGTACTTC
CAISEPRTGLYF
>TRBJ1-2|NA|TRBV14|NA
TGTGCCAGCAGCCCAAGACAGGATTTCCGATTGGGCGGCTACACCTTC
CASSPRQDFRLGGYTF
>TRBJ2-1|NA|TRBV5-6|NA
TGTGCCAGCAGCCTCTGGGGGAGCGGGCGTCCCTCCTACAATGAGCAGTTCTTC
CASSLWGSGRPSYNEQFF
>TRBJ1-5|TRBD1|TRBV5-5|NA
TGTGCCAGCAGCTGGTCCGGTGGGACAGGAAATCAGCCCCAGCATTTT
CASSWSGGTGNQPQHF
>TRBJ2-7|TRBD1|TRBV25-1|NA
TGTGCCAGCAGTGAATGGACAGGGGGCGGCGAGCAGTACTTC
CASSEWTGGGEQYF
>TRBJ1-2|NA|TRBV5-4|few
TGTGCCAGCAGCCAGGACGGGAACTATGGCTACACCTTC
CASSQDGNYGYTF
>TRBJ1-1|NA|TRBV5-6|NA
TGTGCCAGCAGCTTGGATCAACGAGCAGGGGTGTTCTTT
CASSLDQRAGVFF
>TRBJ2-7|NA|TRBV5-1|NA
TGCGCCAGCAGCTTTGAGCCTTCTTCGAACGAGCAGTACTTC
CASSFEPSSNEQYF
>TRBJ2-2|NA|TRBV5-4|NA
TGTGCCAGCAGCTCAGGACTCACCGCATCGGGCGGGGAGCTGTTTTTT
CASSSGLTASGGELFF
>TRBJ2-5|NA|TRBV2|NA
TGTGCCAGCAGTGAGTGGACTCCCGGGAGAGGTGAGACCCAGTACTTC
CASSEWTPGRGETQYF
>TRBJ1-2|NA|TRBV6-1|NA
TGTGCCAGCAGTCCCCTTCAGGTTGGCTACACCTTC
CASSPLQVGYTF
>TRBJ1-2|TRBD1|TRBV7-9|NA
TGTGCCAGCAGCTTAAACCTACAGGGGACCTATGGCTACACCTTC
CASSLNLQGTYGYTF
>TRBJ1-1|TRBD1|TRBV2|NA
TGTGCCAGCAGCGGACAGGGAAGTACTGAAGCTTTCTTT
CASSGQGSTEAFF
>TRBJ1-1|NA|TRBV19|NA
TGTGCCAGTACGAGCGGGGTATTCACTGAAGCTTTCTTT
CASTSGVFTEAFF
>TRBJ2-7|TRBD1|TRBV11-3|NA
TGTGCCAGCAAGTTGCAGGGGGCCTTCGAGCAGTACTTC
CASKLQGAFEQYF
>TRBJ1-2|NA|TRBV30|few
TGTGCCTCTCAGGAGGGGACCTTC
CASQEGTF
>TRBJ1-4|NA|TRBV27|NA
TGTGCCAGCAGTTTATCCCCCCTCCGGGATGAAAAACTGTTTTTT
CASSLSPLRDEKLFF